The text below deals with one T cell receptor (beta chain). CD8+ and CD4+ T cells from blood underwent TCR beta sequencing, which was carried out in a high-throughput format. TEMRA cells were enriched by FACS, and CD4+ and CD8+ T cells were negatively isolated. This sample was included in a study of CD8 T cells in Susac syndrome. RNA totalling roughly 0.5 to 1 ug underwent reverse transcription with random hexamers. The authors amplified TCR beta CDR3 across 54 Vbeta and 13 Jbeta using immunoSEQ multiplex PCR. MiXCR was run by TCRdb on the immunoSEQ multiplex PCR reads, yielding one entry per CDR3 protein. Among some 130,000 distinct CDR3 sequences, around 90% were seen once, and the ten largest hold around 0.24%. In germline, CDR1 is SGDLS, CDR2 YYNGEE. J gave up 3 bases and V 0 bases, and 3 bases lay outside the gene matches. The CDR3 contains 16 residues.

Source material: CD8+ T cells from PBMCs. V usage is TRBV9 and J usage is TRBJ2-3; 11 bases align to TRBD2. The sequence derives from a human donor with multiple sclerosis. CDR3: CASSVELAGGTDTQYF. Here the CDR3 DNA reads TGTGCCAGCAGCGTAGAATTAGCGGGAGGGACAGATACGCAGTATTTT.